Presented here are 22 T cell receptor beta chains from one specimen sequenced in a study of cytomegalovirus exposure and HLA in healthy donors. Profiling relied on immunoSEQ multiplex PCR, and the TCRdb table lists in-frame clones only, not all of them. Altogether more than 120,000 clones are present, 87% being singletons, with the ten largest covering 4.5%. The sequenced material came from PBMCs. Receptor source: a man younger than 35 in good health and CMV-seropositive.

The V gene is TRBV6-1, the J gene TRBJ1-5; 9 nucleotides agree with TRBD1. This CDR3 contains 15 residues. The germline V gene encodes CDR1 MNHNS and CDR2 SASEGT. Trimming took 6 bases from V and 7 from J; bases not matched to a gene: 10. The CDR3 reads CASRVQGAAKQPQHF. The CDR3 region has the DNA TGTGCCAGCAGGGTACAGGGGGCCGCAAAACAGCCCCAGCATTTT.

The chain is built from TRBV9 and TRBJ1-2, with 10 bases identical to TRBD1. The CDR3 has 17 amino acids. V dropped 0 bases and J dropped 3; count of bases not matched to a gene: 8. From germline, CDR1 is SGDLS and CDR2 YYNGEE. DNA for the CDR3: TGTGCCAGCAGCGTAGGTGACAGGGGGCTTTCGGACTATGGCTACACCTTC. The encoded protein is CASSVGDRGLSDYGYTF.

The chain uses TRBV7-2 and TRBJ1-2; TRBD1 matches at 11 bases. The CDR3 runs to 17 residues. The V segment lost 7 bases and the J segment 8 bases; nucleotides outside the gene matches: 18. Germline values: CDR1 SGHTA, CDR2 FQGNSA. CDR3 coding DNA: TGTGCCAGCACCCTAGAGTGGTTTGGACAGGGGGCCGAAGGCTACACCTTC. This codes for CASTLEWFGQGAEGYTF.

This chain joins TRBV30 and TRBJ2-1; the match to TRBD2 covers 9 bases. Germline lookup yields CDR1 GTSNPN and CDR2 SVGIG (reference sequence). V lost 0 bases and J lost 4; bases outside the gene matches: 4. This CDR3 spans 15 amino acids. CDR3 loop: CAWSVLTSGYNEQFF. CDR3 nucleotide sequence: TGTGCCTGGAGTGTACTGACTAGCGGATACAATGAGCAGTTCTTC.

The CDR3 reads CASSLSTSGLNEQFF. In DNA, the CDR3 is TGTGCCAGCAGTTTGTCCACTAGCGGGCTCAATGAGCAGTTCTTC. V is TRBV27 and J is TRBJ2-1, with 9 bases identical to TRBD2. This CDR3 has 15 residues. V gave up 3 bases and J gave up 6 bases; unmatched junction bases: 6. Looked up from germline, CDR1 is MNHEY and CDR2 is SMNVEV (reference sequence).

J is TRBJ2-1 and V is TRBV6-5, with 8 bases matching TRBD2. Germline V gives CDR1 MNHEY, CDR2 SVGAGI. This CDR3 is 16 amino acids long. Germline trimming cut 4 bases from V and 6 bases from J; bases unmatched to any gene: 11. The CDR3 reads CASSSPQGLGFNEQFF. The CDR3 DNA follows: TGTGCCAGCAGTTCGCCCCAGGGACTAGGATTCAATGAGCAGTTCTTC.

V is TRBV14 and J is TRBJ2-7, with D perhaps matching TRBD2 (6 bases). Trimming shortened V by 5 bases and J by 6 bases, and 14 bases separated the two germline ends. CDR1 is SGHDN, CDR2 FVKESK, per germline. The CDR3 runs to 13 residues. The CDR3 is CASSSSGPGEQYF. The CDR3 bases are TGTGCCAGCAGCTCCAGCGGGCCTGGCGAGCAGTACTTC.

V usage is TRBV9 and J usage is TRBJ1-3; TRBD1 is a possible D gene (6 bases). The germline V and J ends were trimmed by 4 bases and 4 bases, with 12 bases remaining between them. The CDR3 is made up of 14 amino acids. Per the germline V gene, CDR1 is SGDLS and CDR2 is YYNGEE. The CDR3 DNA is TGTGCCAGCAGCTCGTCAGGGGTCGGAAACACCATATATTTT. Protein: CASSSSGVGNTIYF. Looking up the rest from reference TRBV9 and TRBJ1-3 gives the full variable domain: DSGVTQTPKHLITATGQRVTLRCSPRSGDLSVYWYQQSLDQGLQFLIQYYNGEERAKGNILERFSAQQFPDLHSELNLSSLELGDSALYFCASSSSGVGNTIYFGEGSWLTVV.

The chain recombines TRBV5-1 with TRBJ2-3, with TRBD2 identical over 8 bases. The germline CDR1 and CDR2 sequences are SGHRS and YFSETQ. The junction had 6 bases not matched to a gene; V was cut back by 2 bases and J by 4 bases. CDR3 length equals 15 residues. CDR3 sequence reads: CASSLERGGADTQYF. CDR3 in DNA: TGCGCCAGCAGCTTAGAACGGGGGGGCGCAGATACGCAGTATTTT.

The chain combines TRBV6-6 with TRBJ1-2; D possibly corresponds to TRBD1 (6 bases). Germline V gene data show CDR1 as MNHNY and CDR2 as SVGAGI (reference sequence). V was trimmed by 5 bases and J by 4 bases, leaving 14 bases between them. This CDR3 has 14 residues. CDR3 protein: CASSPPGGAYGYTF. CDR3 in DNA: TGTGCCAGCAGTCCTCCCGGGGGGGCCTATGGCTACACCTTC.

This chain joins TRBV6-6 and TRBJ1-4, with D unclear. V lost 6 bases and J lost 8, with 22 bases in between. The CDR3 length is 16 residues. CDR1 and CDR2 from the germline V gene are MNHNY and SVGAGI (reference sequence). This CDR3 is CASRPADGRVGEKLFF. CDR3 in DNA: TGTGCCAGCAGGCCTGCTGACGGCCGAGTCGGGGAAAAACTGTTTTTT.

The genes are TRBV6-5 and TRBJ2-7, with a weak D call TRBD2 (5 bases). V lost 2 bases and J lost 0, with 8 bases in between. This CDR3 spans 14 amino acids. Germline CDR1 reads MNHEY; CDR2 reads SVGAGI. The CDR3 bases are TGTGCCAGCAGTTACGAGGGCAGCTCCTACGAGCAGTACTTC. It specifies CASSYEGSSYEQYF.

The rearrangement links TRBV28 to TRBJ1-2; D remains unclear. CDR1 and CDR2 (germline): MDHEN, SYDVKM. V lost 4 bases to trimming and J lost 6 bases, with 3 bases between them. This CDR3 spans 10 amino acids. Here the CDR3 reads CASSSNGYTF. In DNA, the CDR3 is TGTGCCAGCAGTTCTAATGGCTACACCTTC.

The rearrangement links TRBV18 to TRBJ1-1; TRBD1 aligns across 9 bases. V shed 5 bases, J shed 4 bases, and the junction held 20 bases outside the gene matches. There are 19 residues in the CDR3. The V gene's germline CDR1 is KGHSH and CDR2 LQKENI. The CDR3 region has the DNA TGTGCCAGCTCATCCCTGGGGCTCGGGACAGGGATGGATGGCACTGAAGCTTTCTTT. This gives the protein CASSSLGLGTGMDGTEAFF.

The rearrangement uses TRBV7-2 and TRBJ2-3, with TRBD2 identical over 10 bases. CDR3 length: 17 residues. Germline lookup yields CDR1 SGHTA and CDR2 FQGNSA. V dropped 2 bases and J dropped 5; count of bases not matched to a gene: 10. The CDR3 loop reads CASSLRLAGVDGDTQYF. CDR3 coding DNA: TGTGCCAGCAGCTTAAGGCTAGCGGGAGTTGATGGAGATACGCAGTATTTT.

This clone is a singleton in its sample. V and J are TRBV5-1 and TRBJ2-1, with 8 bases that match TRBD2. The trim removed 0 bases at V and 7 bases at J, leaving 6 bases unmatched. This CDR3 has 15 residues. CDR1 and CDR2 from the germline V gene are SGHRS and YFSETQ. CDR3 residues: CASSLVSGKQNEQFF. CDR3 DNA: TGCGCCAGCAGCTTGGTTAGCGGGAAGCAGAATGAGCAGTTCTTC.

This clone appeared a few times. The chain uses TRBV18 and TRBJ2-1, with a weak D call TRBD1 (7 bases). CDR1 is KGHSH and CDR2 is LQKENI in the germline V gene. The ends were cut back, 3 bases at V and 5 bases at J, with 17 bases in the middle. This CDR3 is built from 16 residues. The CDR3 spells CASSPDRRGMHNEQFF. As DNA, the CDR3 is TGTGCCAGCTCACCGGACAGGAGGGGGATGCACAATGAGCAGTTCTTC.

The V call is TRBV21-1, the J call TRBJ1-3; the table's D gene call, TRBD1, was not cross checked with the DNA. TRBV21-1 is described as a pseudogene. The CDR3 sequence is 15 residues long. The CDR3 loop reads CASSTGQGKGNTIYF. The CDR3 DNA sequence: TGTGCCAGCAGCACCGGACAGGGGAAAGGAAACACCATATATTTT.

The J gene is TRBJ1-6, the V gene TRBV5-1, with a tentative D call TRBD1 (6 bases). The CDR3 has 17 amino acids. CDR1 is SGHRS and CDR2 is YFSETQ in the germline V gene. V lost 5 bases, J lost 6 bases, and 21 bases lay in between. The CDR3, as DNA: TGCGCCAGCAGAGGGTCAGGGGTTGCTTCCCTTAATTCACCCCTCCACTTT. Its protein is CASRGSGVASLNSPLHF. Full variable domain (missing parts from reference TRBV5-1 and TRBJ1-6): KAGVTQTPRYLIKTRGQQVTLSCSPISGHRSVSWYQQTPGQGLQFLFEYFSETQRNKGNFPGRFSGRQFSNSRSEMNVSTLELGDSALYLCASRGSGVASLNSPLHFGNGTRLTVT.

The V and J genes are TRBV29-1 and TRBJ1-1; no reliable D call. The germline V and J ends were trimmed by 6 bases and 0 bases, with 11 bases remaining between them. CDR3 length: 13 amino acids. Germline V lookup: CDR1 SQVTM, CDR2 ANQGSEA. In DNA form, the CDR3 reads TGCAGCGTCGGGAGGGAATTGAACACTGAAGCTTTCTTT. This encodes CSVGRELNTEAFF.

Points on this clone: The junction and the germline gene differ at one end; a read error may be behind it. The chain links TRBV7-7 to TRBJ2-2; 10 positions agree with TRBD2. The CDR3 spans 14 residues. The germline V gene has CDR1 SSHAT and CDR2 FNYEAQ (reference sequence). The chain's CDR3 is CASSSTSGDGELFF. The CDR3 DNA follows: TGTGCTAGCAGTTCTACTAGCGGGGATGGGGAGCTGTTTTTT.

V usage is TRBV7-9 and J usage is TRBJ1-3; D is unclear. V was shortened by 5 bases and J by 7 bases, with 27 bases between the two germline ends. The CDR3 runs 18 residues. Per the germline V gene, CDR1 is SEHNR and CDR2 is FQNEAQ (reference sequence). CDR3 region: CASSPHLVTLVAGNTIYF. The CDR3 DNA reads TGTGCCAGCAGCCCTCATCTGGTGACTCTCGTAGCCGGGAACACCATATATTTT.